The clone carrying this T cell receptor (beta chain) was recorded a few times. Antigen: not known. Using immunoSEQ multiplex PCR, the repertoire was profiled, and TCRdb retains in-frame clones only, with some absent. The sample lists around 300,000 clones, about 77% occurring once. This sample is part of a study of cytotoxic CD8 clonotypes in ibrutinib-treated CLL. Overall study results and limits: Clonality went up at the time of ibrutinib response, stayed stable in sustained remission, and later dropped back toward its baseline level at progression.

This CDR3 region has 14 residues. Trimming removed 3 bases at V and 4 bases at J, with 13 bases between. CDR1 is MDHEN, CDR2 SYDVKM, per germline. V and J are TRBV28 and TRBJ2-7; D is unresolved. This receptor was identified in a human donor with chronic lymphocytic leukemia. Sequencing was performed on PBMCs, taken before ibrutinib treatment. The CDR3 DNA is TGTGCCAGCAGTTTCGGGCCAGCACGATACGAGCAGTACTTC. It translates to CASSFGPARYEQYF.